A single sample gave rise to the 23 T cell receptor beta chains below, sequenced in a study of blood T cell repertoires in COVID-19. Clones were sequenced by immunoSEQ multiplex PCR, and TCRdb holds only the in-frame ones, with some missing. Among 200,000 to 250,000 clones listed, about 79% were seen once. The sample consisted of peripheral blood. These TCRs come from an elderly man with acute or convalescent COVID-19.

The rearrangement joins TRBV29-1 to TRBJ2-3; maybe TRBD2 (6 bases). CDR3 size: 14 residues. V lost 7 bases and J 4 bases, leaving 18 bases between the germline ends. CDR1 is SQVTM, CDR2 ANQGSEA, per germline. The DNA of the CDR3 is TGCAGCGCGCTCGGAGGGGATATCGCAGATACGCAGTATTTT. It translates to CSALGGDIADTQYF.

The genes are TRBV27 and TRBJ2-6; 7 bases match TRBD1. With V trimmed by 1 base and J by 0 bases, 12 bases remained unmatched. The CDR3 extends over 20 amino acids. Germline V gives CDR1 MNHEY, CDR2 SMNVEV (reference sequence). CDR3 sequence: CASSLWNRGRFSSGANVLTF. The CDR3 DNA is TGTGCCAGCAGTTTATGGAACAGGGGCCGTTTCAGCTCTGGGGCCAACGTCCTGACTTTC.

The chain links TRBV7-9 to TRBJ1-5, with D possibly matching TRBD1 (6 bases). V was shortened by 6 bases and J by 9 bases, with 15 bases between the two germline ends. Germline CDR1 is SEHNR and CDR2 is FQNEAQ (reference sequence). The CDR3 has 13 residues. The chain's CDR3 is CASSPQGLAPQHF. The DNA of the CDR3 is TGTGCCAGCAGTCCACAGGGCCTCGCGCCCCAGCATTTT.

CDR3 loop: CASTRTGTGGGFGEKLFF. The CDR3 bases are TGTGCCAGCACCCGCACCGGGACAGGGGGCGGGTTTGGGGAAAAACTGTTTTTT. V usage is TRBV11-2 and J usage is TRBJ1-4; TRBD1 agrees at 12 bases. Germline CDR1 SGHAT, CDR2 FQNNGV. V lost 7 bases to trimming and J lost 8 bases; unmatched junction nucleotides: 17. There are 18 residues in the CDR3.

The V and J genes are TRBV24-1 and TRBJ2-1; D ambiguous. The germline V gene encodes CDR1 KGHDR and CDR2 SFDVKD. CDR3 length equals 13 residues. V lost 2 bases to trimming and J lost 7 bases, with 8 bases between them. The CDR3 coding sequence is TGTGCCACCAGTGATTACCCAGTGAATGAGCAGTTCTTC. Amino acids: CATSDYPVNEQFF.

The chain is built from TRBV24-1 and TRBJ1-1; the D is unclear. Looked up from germline, CDR1 is KGHDR and CDR2 is SFDVKD. The CDR3 sequence is 18 residues long. Trimming pared 7 bases from V and 0 bases from J, leaving 23 bases between. This CDR3 is CATRPKIRLGLMNTEAFF. The CDR3 DNA is TGTGCCACCAGGCCCAAAATAAGACTAGGACTGATGAACACTGAAGCTTTCTTT.

V usage is TRBV13 and J usage is TRBJ2-7; 12 nucleotides align to TRBD2. The germline V gene has CDR1 PRHDT and CDR2 FYEKMQ (reference sequence). This CDR3 has 16 amino acids. Trimming removed 7 bases from V and 0 bases from J; junction bases left unmatched: 7. The CDR3 nucleotides read TGTGCCAGCATCCAGACTAGCGGGGGCTACTCCTACGAGCAGTACTTC. It specifies CASIQTSGGYSYEQYF. The full variable domain, in which reference TRBV13 and TRBJ2-7 provide the parts outside the CDR3, is AAGVIQSPRHLIKEKRETATLKCYPIPRHDTVYWYQQGPGQDPQFLISFYEKMQSDKGSIPDRFSAQQFSDYHSELNMSSLELGDSALYFCASIQTSGGYSYEQYFGPGTRLTVT.

This clone has just one count. The chain employs TRBV6-6 and TRBJ2-1; tentatively, D is TRBD2 (6 bases). V gave up 6 bases and J gave up 1 base, with 13 bases separating them. The CDR3 spans 15 residues. From germline, CDR1 is MNHNY and CDR2 SVGAGI (reference sequence). The CDR3 spells CASSHPGSSYNEQFF. The CDR3, as DNA: TGTGCCAGCAGCCACCCCGGGAGTTCCTACAATGAGCAGTTCTTC.

The J gene is TRBJ2-5, the V gene TRBV30; 7 bases are shared with TRBD2. Unmatched junction bases numbered 14, after V lost 7 bases and J lost 3 bases. The CDR3 loop spans 15 amino acids. CDR1 and CDR2 (germline): GTSNPN, SVGIG (reference sequence). The CDR3 DNA follows: TGTGCCTTAACGCCACTCGGGCTAGCGGAAGAGACCCAGTACTTC. Translation: CALTPLGLAEETQYF.

The J gene is TRBJ1-5, the V gene TRBV3-1 (or the pseudogene TRBV3-2); TRBD1 matches at 7 bases. The CDR3 contains 15 residues. Per germline, CDR1 LGHDT and CDR2 YNNKEL (reference sequence). The V segment lost 1 base and the J segment 6 bases; nucleotides outside the gene matches: 6. CDR3 protein: CASSQASGGGQPQHF. The CDR3 region has the DNA TGTGCCAGCAGCCAAGCTTCAGGGGGTGGTCAGCCCCAGCATTTT.

This chain joins TRBV5-1 and TRBJ2-1, with 8 nucleotides matching TRBD1. CDR1 SGHRS and CDR2 YFSETQ come from the germline V gene. The J segment lost 11 bases and the V segment lost 2 bases, leaving 6 bases of the junction unmatched. This CDR3 has 13 residues. CDR3 in amino acids: CASSFGQGKQQFF. CDR3 sequence (DNA): TGCGCCAGCAGCTTTGGACAGGGAAAACAGCAGTTCTTC.

This sequence joins TRBV25-1 and TRBJ1-5; D gene unclear. The V gene lost 4 bases and the J gene lost 2 bases, with 12 bases spanning the gap. The CDR3 runs to 15 residues. Germline V gene lookup returns CDR1 MGHDK and CDR2 SYGVNS. The DNA of the CDR3 is TGTGCCAGCAGTGCGCCTGGGCCGGGCAATCAGCCCCAGCATTTT. As protein: CASSAPGPGNQPQHF.

V and J are TRBV7-3 and TRBJ1-1; TRBD1 might be the D (6 bases). Germline loops: CDR1 SGHTA, CDR2 FQGTGA. CDR3 size: 13 residues. V lost 5 bases and J 5 bases, leaving 12 bases between the germline ends. CDR3 nucleotide sequence: TGTGCCAGCAGCCTAAACAGGGAAACTGAAGCTTTCTTT. Residues: CASSLNRETEAFF. The complete variable domain, with remaining parts taken from reference TRBV7-3 and TRBJ1-1, reads GAGVSQTPSNKVTEKGKYVELRCDPISGHTALYWYRQSLGQGPEFLIYFQGTGAADDSGLPNDRFFAVRPEGSVSTLKIQRTERGDSAVYLCASSLNRETEAFFGQGTRLTVV.

The chain recombines TRBV18 with TRBJ2-2; a weak D match, TRBD1 (5 bases). Germline V lookup: CDR1 KGHSH, CDR2 LQKENI. Trimming shortened V by 6 bases and J by 0 bases, and 11 bases separated the two germline ends. The CDR3 sequence is 15 residues long. This CDR3 is CASSRTKTNTGELFF. The CDR3 nucleotides are TGTGCCAGCTCCCGGACAAAAACGAACACCGGGGAGCTGTTTTTT.

The CDR3 DNA follows: TGTGCCAGCAGCTTAGTTGGGACTAGCGGGAGGGGGGAGCAGTTCTTC. This codes for CASSLVGTSGRGEQFF. This chain connects TRBV7-2 to TRBJ2-1; 16 nucleotides align to TRBD2. The CDR3 consists of 16 residues. CDR1 and CDR2 (germline): SGHTA, FQGNSA. J gave up 10 bases and V 1 base, and 4 bases lay outside the gene matches.

This clone appeared a single time. V gene TRBV30 combines with J gene TRBJ1-4; D uncertain. This CDR3 contains 11 residues. CDR1 GTSNPN and CDR2 SVGIG come from the germline V gene (reference sequence). With 2 bases removed from V and 6 bases from J, the gap between germline ends came to 4 bases. The CDR3 nucleotides are TGTGCCTGGAGTCTCGATGAAAAACTGTTTTTT. It codes for CAWSLDEKLFF.

This sequence joins TRBV28 and TRBJ1-2; D not resolved. Trimming stripped 3 bases from V and 4 bases from J, with 15 bases between. The CDR3 has 15 residues. Germline assignment: CDR1 MDHEN and CDR2 SYDVKM. The CDR3 bases are TGTGCCAGCAGTTTGAGGCTTAACACCCGCTATGGCTACACCTTC. Translation: CASSLRLNTRYGYTF.

The chain has TRBV30 and TRBJ2-7, with a possible D match to TRBD1 (5 bases). The length of the CDR3 is 12 residues. The V and J ends lost 4 bases and 0 bases respectively, with 7 bases between them. Germline lookup yields CDR1 GTSNPN and CDR2 SVGIG (reference sequence). This CDR3 reads CAWNTGSYEQYF. The CDR3, as DNA: TGTGCCTGGAATACAGGCTCCTACGAGCAGTACTTC.

This clone showed up just a few times. The CDR3 DNA follows: TGTGCCAGCAGCCCATCTAGCGGGAGGGCCCCTGGCGAGCAGTACTTC. Translated: CASSPSSGRAPGEQYF. This chain connects TRBV7-3 to TRBJ2-7; TRBD2 matches 12 bases. The germline V gene encodes CDR1 SGHTA and CDR2 FQGTGA. The ends lost 5 bases at V and 6 bases at J; junction bases unmatched: 11. The length of the CDR3 is 16 residues.

The rearrangement links TRBV7-8 to TRBJ2-7, with 7 bases identical to TRBD1. V lost 3 bases to trimming and J lost 0 bases; unmatched junction nucleotides: 8. Germline V gene data show CDR1 as SGHVS and CDR2 as FQNEAQ. There are 16 residues in the CDR3. CDR3 loop: CASSFRGGAASYEQYF. In DNA, the CDR3 is TGTGCCAGCAGCTTCAGAGGGGGCGCCGCCTCCTACGAGCAGTACTTC.

J is TRBJ2-7 and V is TRBV5-4, with 7 bases identical to TRBD1. The V gene's germline CDR1 is SGHNT and CDR2 YYREEE (reference sequence). The J segment lost 7 bases and the V segment lost 0 bases, leaving 7 bases of the junction unmatched. This CDR3 spans 14 amino acids. CDR3 sequence reads: CASSLATGANEQYF. CDR3 bases: TGTGCCAGCAGCTTGGCCACAGGGGCTAATGAGCAGTACTTC.

J is TRBJ2-5 and V is TRBV18, with D possibly matching TRBD2 (6 bases). The germline V gene has CDR1 KGHSH and CDR2 LQKENI. The CDR3 spans 13 residues. Trimming stripped 7 bases from V and 2 bases from J, with 11 bases between. CDR3 bases: TGTGCCAGCTACGAGGGGACTCAAGAGACCCAGTACTTC. Translation gives CASYEGTQETQYF.

This chain uses TRBV4-1 with TRBJ1-4; D is ambiguous. The CDR3 spans 15 residues. The V end lost 4 bases, the J end lost 7 bases, and 16 bases lay between the germline ends. The germline V gene has CDR1 MGHRA and CDR2 YSYEKL. CDR3 nucleotides: TGCGCCAGCAGCCTTGCGGGGAGGTTAGGTGAAAAACTGTTTTTT. Translating it yields CASSLAGRLGEKLFF.